One and the same sample provided the 30 T cell receptor beta chains below, sequenced in a study of cytomegalovirus exposure and HLA in healthy donors. 60 Vbeta and 13 Jbeta primers were used in PCR. Data came from immunoSEQ multiplex PCR; TCRdb stores just in-frame clones and leaves some out. The table for this sample gives approximately 150,000 clones. Material: PBMCs. Receptor source: a woman in her forties or fifties in good health and CMV-seronegative.

The rearrangement joins TRBV20-1 to TRBJ1-1, with a tentative D call TRBD1 (6 bases). Germline CDR1 reads DFQATT; CDR2 reads SNEGSKA (reference sequence). V lost 6 bases, J lost 11 bases, and 16 bases lay in between. The CDR3 length is 11 residues. The CDR3 is CSAPRGGGAFF. CDR3 nucleotides: TGCAGTGCCCCTAGGGGGGGTGGCGCTTTCTTT.

The V call is TRBV4-1, the J call TRBJ2-2; 9 bases fit TRBD1. The junction had 18 bases not matched to a gene; V was cut back by 3 bases and J by 1 base. The germline V gene has CDR1 MGHRA and CDR2 YSYEKL. The CDR3 spans 21 residues. CDR3 DNA: TGCGCCAGCAGCCACAATCGAATACCGGGACAGGGTACGGTGAACACCGGGGAGCTGTTTTTT. Its protein is CASSHNRIPGQGTVNTGELFF.

The rearrangement joins TRBV20-1 to TRBJ1-2; D remains unclear. Germline values: CDR1 DFQATT, CDR2 SNEGSKA (reference sequence). V shed 7 bases and J shed 4 bases, with 10 bases lying between them. The CDR3 contains 11 residues. The CDR3: CSVSKLYGYTF. The CDR3 nucleotides read TGCAGTGTTAGTAAGCTCTATGGCTACACCTTC.

The chain carries TRBV7-9 and TRBJ1-6; D call uncertain. CDR1 and CDR2 (germline): SEHNR, FQNEAQ (reference sequence). The CDR3 covers 14 residues. Trimming took off 1 base at V and 4 bases at J, with 5 bases between the two ends. CDR3 residues: CASSLEEYNSPLHF. The CDR3 DNA sequence: TGTGCCAGCAGCTTAGAGGAGTATAATTCACCCCTCCACTTT.

This chain connects TRBV5-6 to TRBJ1-2, with no clear D. V was pared by 2 bases and J by 2 bases, with 7 bases between. There are 13 residues in the CDR3. Germline CDR1 SGHDT, CDR2 YYEEEE. CDR3 residues: CASSLWPNYGYTF. The CDR3 DNA sequence: TGTGCCAGCAGCTTATGGCCCAACTATGGCTACACCTTC.

The V gene is TRBV5-1, the J gene TRBJ1-5; D not resolved. V lost 0 bases and J lost 2, with 9 bases in between. CDR3 length equals 15 residues. In germline, CDR1 is SGHRS, CDR2 YFSETQ. The CDR3 loop reads CASSLDAQGNQPQHF. In DNA, the CDR3 is TGCGCCAGCAGCTTGGATGCCCAGGGCAATCAGCCCCAGCATTTT.

The gene calls are TRBV28 and TRBJ1-2, with TRBD1 matching 10 bases. The length of the CDR3 is 15 residues. From germline, CDR1 is MDHEN and CDR2 SYDVKM. Unmatched junction bases numbered 6, after V lost 4 bases and J lost 4 bases. CDR3 bases: TGTGCCAGCAGTTCTCCCCGGACAGGGGGCTATGGCTACACCTTC. It yields the protein CASSSPRTGGYGYTF.

V usage is TRBV28 and J usage is TRBJ2-5, with 10 nucleotides matching TRBD1. This CDR3 is 14 amino acids long. J was trimmed by 4 bases and V by 7 bases; bases with no gene match: 6. CDR1 is MDHEN, CDR2 SYDVKM, per germline. The CDR3 sequence: CASTRRDRGETQYF. CDR3 nucleotides: TGTGCCAGCACACGACGGGACAGGGGAGAGACCCAGTACTTC.

This chain uses TRBV5-1 with TRBJ2-7; TRBD1 agrees at 7 bases. CDR1 and CDR2 (germline): SGHRS, YFSETQ. V lost 4 bases to trimming and J lost 4 bases; unmatched junction nucleotides: 14. This CDR3 region has 16 residues. The DNA for the CDR3 is TGCGCCAGCAGCCACCGACAGGGTTGGGTAACATACGAGCAGTACTTC. This translates into CASSHRQGWVTYEQYF.

This chain joins TRBV5-1 and TRBJ2-1; 8 bases align to TRBD2. CDR3 length: 14 residues. With 7 bases clipped from V and 8 bases from J, the junction kept 11 bases outside the gene matches. Germline CDR1 is SGHRS and CDR2 is YFSETQ. This chain's CDR3 is CASAGGVARDEQFF. The CDR3 DNA sequence: TGCGCCAGCGCGGGGGGAGTGGCCCGCGATGAGCAGTTCTTC.

This chain's CDR3 is CASSTAGDTQYF. The CDR3, as DNA: TGCGCCAGCAGCACAGCGGGGGATACGCAGTATTTT. The chain has TRBV5-1 and TRBJ2-3; 7 bases are shared with TRBD2. With 4 bases clipped from V and 6 bases from J, the junction kept 2 bases outside the gene matches. The CDR3 has 12 residues. In germline, CDR1 is SGHRS, CDR2 YFSETQ. Filled out from reference TRBV5-1 and TRBJ2-3, the complete variable domain reads KAGVTQTPRYLIKTRGQQVTLSCSPISGHRSVSWYQQTPGQGLQFLFEYFSETQRNKGNFPGRFSGRQFSNSRSEMNVSTLELGDSALYLCASSTAGDTQYFGPGTRLTVL.

The CDR3, as DNA: TGTGCCAGCAGCCCCAACGGAGTTCCTGACTATGGCTACACCTTC. The encoded protein is CASSPNGVPDYGYTF. The chain couples TRBV27 to TRBJ1-2; the D is unclear. Germline CDR1 reads MNHEY; CDR2 reads SMNVEV (reference sequence). V was trimmed by 6 bases and J by 3 bases, leaving 17 bases between them. This CDR3 is 15 amino acids long.

The J gene is TRBJ2-7, the V gene TRBV6-1; 8 nucleotides agree with TRBD2. CDR1 is MNHNS and CDR2 is SASEGT in the germline V gene. With 7 bases clipped from V and 5 bases from J, the junction kept 10 bases outside the gene matches. The CDR3 loop spans 14 amino acids. CDR3 protein: CASMRGRIPNEQYF. The CDR3 DNA follows: TGTGCCAGCATGCGCGGGAGGATTCCTAACGAGCAGTACTTC.

The rearrangement joins TRBV6-5 to TRBJ2-7; tentative D call: TRBD2 (6 bases). V was pared by 8 bases and J by 4 bases, with 12 bases between. Germline V lookup: CDR1 MNHEY, CDR2 SVGAGI. CDR3 length equals 12 residues. The chain's CDR3 is CASGRGTYEQYF. As DNA, the CDR3 is TGTGCCAGCGGTAGAGGGACTTACGAGCAGTACTTC.

The gene calls are TRBV28 and TRBJ1-6; possibly TRBD1 for D (5 bases). The CDR3 consists of 16 residues. Per the germline V gene, CDR1 is MDHEN and CDR2 is SYDVKM. V lost 8 bases and J 0 bases, leaving 14 bases between the germline ends. The CDR3 here is CASFGALSSYNSPLHF. The CDR3 DNA follows: TGTGCCAGCTTTGGGGCCCTGAGCTCCTATAATTCACCCCTCCACTTT.

The chain carries TRBV28 and TRBJ1-2; no firm D call. The CDR3 extends over 12 amino acids. The V gene lost 8 bases and the J gene lost 8 bases, with 15 bases spanning the gap. Germline lookup yields CDR1 MDHEN and CDR2 SYDVKM. CDR3 region: CASSTGVGGYTF. CDR3 in DNA: TGTGCCAGCTCCACCGGGGTTGGAGGCTACACCTTC.

The chain combines TRBV10-2 with TRBJ1-6; tentative D call: TRBD1 (6 bases). Trimming pared 5 bases from V and 0 bases from J, leaving 11 bases between. This CDR3 contains 16 residues. The germline CDR1 and CDR2 sequences are WSHSY and SAAADI. This CDR3 reads CASSRQGSSYNSPLHF. The CDR3 DNA sequence: TGCGCCAGCAGTAGGCAGGGGAGCTCCTATAATTCACCCCTCCACTTT.

This sequence joins TRBV5-1 and TRBJ2-3; TRBD2 aligns across 7 bases. The V gene's germline CDR1 is SGHRS and CDR2 YFSETQ. The CDR3 sequence is 14 residues long. The V gene end was trimmed by 3 bases and the J gene end by 3 bases; junction bases not matched to a gene: 4. The CDR3 reads CASSWRERTDTQYF. The CDR3 coding sequence is TGCGCCAGCAGCTGGCGGGAGAGAACAGATACGCAGTATTTT.

The chain links TRBV6-1 to TRBJ2-7; D is ambiguous. From germline, CDR1 is MNHNS and CDR2 SASEGT. The V gene lost 5 bases and the J gene lost 6 bases, with 20 bases spanning the gap. The CDR3 consists of 15 residues. The CDR3 protein is CASSIRQAYLSEQYF. DNA for the CDR3: TGTGCCAGCAGTATCAGGCAGGCTTATCTATCCGAGCAGTACTTC.

This sequence joins TRBV7-3 and TRBJ2-3, with TRBD1 matching over 8 bases. CDR1 and CDR2 from the germline V gene are SGHTA and FQGTGA. This CDR3 is built from 13 residues. J gave up 8 bases and V 5 bases, and 6 bases lay outside the gene matches. CDR3 sequence reads: CASSADTGGTQYF. The CDR3 coding sequence is TGTGCCAGCAGCGCCGATACAGGGGGTACGCAGTATTTT.

The rearrangement uses TRBV6-5 and TRBJ2-3; 7 nucleotides align to TRBD1. The trim removed 0 bases at V and 8 bases at J, leaving 11 bases unmatched. CDR1 MNHEY and CDR2 SVGAGI come from the germline V gene. The CDR3 length is 16 residues. The CDR3 bases are TGTGCCAGCAGTTACTCGGGACAGTTTGGGGCATCTACGCAGTATTTT. It specifies CASSYSGQFGASTQYF.

The chain employs TRBV21-1 and TRBJ1-1. TRBV21-1 is an annotated pseudogene. CDR3 length: 17 residues. CDR3 DNA: TGTGCCAGCAGCAAAGCCGTCACGATCCCGGTGAACACTGAAGCTTTCTTT. Amino acids: CASSKAVTIPVNTEAFF.

This chain connects TRBV5-1 to TRBJ2-2, with D hard to call. This CDR3 spans 14 amino acids. V was clipped by 7 bases and J by 1 base, with 11 bases between them. Germline V CDR1 and CDR2: SGHRS, YFSETQ. For the CDR3, the DNA is TGCGCCAGCTATTCGTCGGGGAACACCGGGGAGCTGTTTTTT. It specifies CASYSSGNTGELFF.

The chain employs TRBV27 and TRBJ2-7; D might be TRBD1 (5 bases). Trimming cost V 0 bases and J 2 bases, with 8 bases left between them. CDR3 length: 14 residues. From germline, CDR1 is MNHEY and CDR2 SMNVEV (reference sequence). DNA for the CDR3: TGTGCCAGCAGTTTATCGGCAGGGACCTACGAGCAGTACTTC. Its translation: CASSLSAGTYEQYF.

The chain employs TRBV6-5 and TRBJ2-5, with D unresolved. CDR1 MNHEY and CDR2 SVGAGI come from the germline V gene. The V end lost 6 bases, the J end lost 0 bases, and 11 bases lay between the germline ends. This CDR3 has 14 residues. DNA of the CDR3: TGTGCCAGCAGACCCTCTACGTACCAAGAGACCCAGTACTTC. Its protein product is CASRPSTYQETQYF.

This chain links TRBV20-1 with TRBJ2-1; a weak D match, TRBD1 (5 bases). Germline V lookup: CDR1 DFQATT, CDR2 SNEGSKA (reference sequence). This CDR3 has 11 amino acids. V was shortened by 8 bases and J by 8 bases, with 13 bases between the two germline ends. CDR3 protein: CSSRRVYEQFF. The DNA of the CDR3 is TGCAGTTCTCGCAGGGTGTATGAGCAGTTCTTC.

This chain joins TRBV6-6 and TRBJ1-2; 10 nucleotides agree with TRBD1. Germline loops: CDR1 MNHNY, CDR2 SVGAGI (reference sequence). CDR3 size: 16 residues. The V and J ends lost 7 bases and 6 bases, in that order; junction bases with no gene match: 14. The CDR3 DNA is TGTGCCAGCACCACCTCCACCCGGACAGGGGGGGATGGCTACACCTTC. Its translation is CASTTSTRTGGDGYTF.

The V gene is TRBV11-2, the J gene TRBJ2-1, with 10 bases matching TRBD2. Germline-derived CDR1 and CDR2 are SGHAT and FQNNGV. V lost 5 bases to trimming and J lost 2 bases; unmatched junction nucleotides: 15. The CDR3 runs to 19 residues. CDR3 nucleotides: TGTGCCAGCAGCCGTATCTCTAATTCAGCGGGAGGGCCCTACAATGAGCAGTTCTTC. This encodes CASSRISNSAGGPYNEQFF.

This chain connects TRBV9 to TRBJ1-5; possible D gene TRBD1, 6 bases. V lost 5 bases and J 1 base, leaving 7 bases between the germline ends. Germline CDR1 reads SGDLS; CDR2 reads YYNGEE. The CDR3 contains 13 residues. This chain's CDR3 is CASSQGSNQPQHF. The CDR3 DNA follows: TGTGCCAGCAGTCAGGGGAGCAATCAGCCCCAGCATTTT.

The CDR3 coding sequence is TGTGCCAGTATCGCCCACTCCCCCCGGGGCTATGGCTACACCTTC. Encoded protein: CASIAHSPRGYGYTF. This chain joins TRBV19 and TRBJ1-2; no reliable D call. In germline, CDR1 is LNHDA, CDR2 SQIVND (reference sequence). Trimming shortened V by 7 bases and J by 4 bases, and 19 bases separated the two germline ends. CDR3 length: 15 amino acids.